The 17 T cell receptor beta chains reported below all come from one sample, sequenced in a study of blood T cells in healthy people across ages. Then a second PCR, running about 7 to 11 cycles, was carried out with a sample-barcoded 5' primer and a J-beta primer mix. MiXCR, applied by TCRdb to the 5' RACE reads, yields one record per CDR3 protein. The sample lists over a million distinct CDR3 sequences, 59% occurring once. The material sequenced was blood. The receptor source for this set is a man between 18 and 35 years old in good health.

This clonotype was counted once. V usage is TRBV6-2 or TRBV6-3 and J usage is TRBJ2-1, with 9 bases aligning to TRBD1. The germline gives CDR1 MNHEY, CDR2 SVGEGT. J gave up 6 bases and V 5 bases, and 14 bases lay outside the gene matches. The CDR3 spans 17 residues. This CDR3 is CASSHPPWDRAVNEQFF. The CDR3 DNA reads as TGTGCCAGCAGTCACCCACCGTGGGACAGGGCGGTCAATGAGCAGTTCTTC.

The chain uses TRBV28 and TRBJ1-2; TRBD1 matches 7 bases. V trimming: 7 bases; J trimming: 4 bases; junction bases outside the gene matches: 6. There are 13 residues in the CDR3. CDR1 and CDR2 from the germline V gene are MDHEN and SYDVKM. The CDR3 protein is CASISGTVYGYTF. Here the CDR3 DNA reads TGTGCCAGCATCTCCGGGACAGTCTATGGCTACACCTTC.

A few counts support this clonotype. The rearrangement joins TRBV4-2 to TRBJ2-3, with 12 bases aligning to TRBD2. V lost 0 bases, J lost 2 bases, and 12 bases stayed unmatched. This CDR3 comprises 20 residues. The V gene's germline CDR1 is LGHNA and CDR2 YNFKEQ. The CDR3 DNA reads TGTGCCAGCAGCCAAGATCCCACCGATACTAGCGGGGGGCCCACAGATACGCAGTATTTT. Translating gives CASSQDPTDTSGGPTDTQYF.

CDR3 loop: CASWSPGQAVSGYTF. The CDR3 bases are TGCGCCAGCTGGAGCCCGGGACAGGCGGTTTCTGGCTACACCTTC. The chain carries TRBV4-1 and TRBJ1-2, with 8 bases that match TRBD1. Unmatched junction bases numbered 15, after V lost 8 bases and J lost 7 bases. Germline V CDR1 and CDR2: MGHRA, YSYEKL. The CDR3 runs 15 residues.

This clonotype has a handful of counts. V is TRBV7-9 and J is TRBJ1-6, with TRBD1 as a possible D gene (5 bases). The V gene lost 5 bases and the J gene lost 7 bases, with 15 bases spanning the gap. Germline V CDR1 and CDR2: SEHNR, FQNEAQ (reference sequence). There are 15 residues in the CDR3. The CDR3 DNA is TGTGCCAGCAGCCCCGGGTCGGGGGACAATTCACCCCTCCACTTT. Translated, it gives CASSPGSGDNSPLHF.

The chain couples TRBV12-3 or TRBV12-4 to TRBJ2-3; D not certain. V dropped 3 bases and J dropped 2 bases, with 9 bases sitting between them. CDR3 length: 14 amino acids. The CDR3 coding sequence is TGTGCCAGCAGTTTTTCCGAGATCACAGATACGCAGTATTTT. Translated, it gives CASSFSEITDTQYF.

The chain carries TRBV12-3 or TRBV12-4 and TRBJ2-7, with 7 positions matching TRBD1. This CDR3 comprises 15 residues. Trimming at V came to 6 bases and at J to 2 bases, leaving 10 bases not matched to a gene. For the CDR3, the DNA is TGTGCCAGCAGGTCCTCCGGGACAGCAACCTACGAGCAGTACTTC. This encodes CASRSSGTATYEQYF.

The chain carries TRBV6-2 or TRBV6-3 and TRBJ2-4; D gene uncertain. Germline V gene sequence: CDR1 MNHEY, CDR2 SVGEGT. V dropped 8 bases and J dropped 1 base, with 12 bases sitting between them. The CDR3 has 14 residues. CDR3 bases: TGTGCCAGCGGCTCCCCATGGGCCAAAAACATTCAGTACTTC. The encoded protein is CASGSPWAKNIQYF.

The chain is built from TRBV25-1 and TRBJ1-2; 12 nucleotides line up with TRBD1. V trimming: 8 bases; J trimming: 4 bases; junction bases outside the gene matches: 8. The CDR3 spans 15 residues. CDR1 and CDR2 from the germline V gene are MGHDK and SYGVNS. CDR3 residues: CASCGGTGGAYGYTF. In DNA form, the CDR3 reads TGTGCCAGCTGTGGGGGGACAGGGGGCGCCTATGGCTACACCTTC.

The rearrangement joins TRBV12-3 or TRBV12-4 to TRBJ1-1; D call uncertain. The CDR3 is 13 amino acids. The ends were cut back, 2 bases at V and 3 bases at J, with 7 bases in the middle. CDR3 loop: CASSLRFDTEAFF. CDR3 bases: TGTGCCAGCAGTTTACGGTTTGACACTGAAGCTTTCTTT.

The rearrangement links TRBV7-2 to TRBJ2-2; 10 bases agree with TRBD2. Per germline, CDR1 SGHTA and CDR2 FQGNSA. The CDR3 sequence is 14 residues long. V was clipped by 5 bases and J by 8 bases; unmatched bases: 5. The CDR3 DNA is TGTGCCAGCAGCAATAGCGGGGGGCTTGGGGAGCTGTTTTTT. Protein sequence: CASSNSGGLGELFF.

The chain joins TRBV11-2 to TRBJ1-2; 10 bases match TRBD1. V was pared by 5 bases and J by 7 bases, with 13 bases of the junction left unmatched. The CDR3 runs 16 residues. Germline values: CDR1 SGHAT, CDR2 FQNNGV. In DNA form, the CDR3 reads TGTGCCAGCAGCGTCACGGGACAGGGGACGTTCGGTGGCTACACCTTC. Translation gives CASSVTGQGTFGGYTF.

The chain recombines TRBV7-2 with TRBJ2-1; TRBD2 agrees at 13 bases. Losses at the gene ends were 0 bases for V and 9 bases for J; bases not matched to a gene: 8. The CDR3 has 17 residues. Germline lookup yields CDR1 SGHTA and CDR2 FQGNSA. CDR3 residues: CASSLAGGLAGALEQFF. The CDR3, as DNA: TGTGCCAGCAGCTTAGCGGGAGGACTAGCGGGGGCCCTTGAGCAGTTCTTC.

This clonotype was seen a single time. The V gene is TRBV12-5, the J gene TRBJ2-7; no clear D gene. Germline lookup yields CDR1 LGHNT and CDR2 FRNRAP. CDR3 length equals 13 residues. The ends were cut back, 4 bases at V and 3 bases at J, with 10 bases in the middle. CDR3 region: CASGSGLNYEQYF. CDR3 in DNA: TGTGCTAGTGGTTCGGGTCTTAACTACGAGCAGTACTTC.

J is TRBJ2-5 and V is TRBV7-2; the D is unclear. In germline, CDR1 is SGHTA, CDR2 FQGNSA. This CDR3 spans 12 amino acids. Trimming took off 4 bases at V and 4 bases at J, with 7 bases between the two ends. CDR3 protein: CASSWIGETQYF. Written as DNA, the CDR3 is TGTGCCAGCAGCTGGATTGGAGAGACCCAGTACTTC.

The gene calls are TRBV4-1 and TRBJ2-7, with D perhaps TRBD1 or TRBD2 (5 bases each). CDR1 and CDR2 (germline): MGHRA, YSYEKL. The CDR3 runs 15 residues. The V end was cut by 3 bases, the J end by 2 bases, with 14 bases between. The DNA of the CDR3 is TGCGCCAGCAGCCAGAACCGGGACGGAGCCTACGAGCAGTACTTC. Its translation: CASSQNRDGAYEQYF.

V and J are TRBV7-2 and TRBJ2-4; D gene ambiguous. TRBJ2-7 matches the DNA end more closely, so the J call is doubtful. Germline CDR1 reads SGHTA; CDR2 reads FQGNSA. The CDR3 sequence is 16 residues long. CDR3 region: CASSFSEGMLPPEQYF. The CDR3 DNA sequence: TGTGCCAGCAGCTTCAGCGAAGGGATGTTACCCCCCGAGCAGTACTTC.